Below, 31 T cell receptor beta chains from the same sample are listed, as sequenced in a study of blood T cell repertoires in COVID-19. TCRdb's table, derived via immunoSEQ multiplex PCR, lists solely in-frame clones and lacks some. The repertoire consists of just under 350,000 clones, with about 90% occurring once and the leading ten covering roughly 3.5%. The sequenced sample consisted of peripheral blood. Receptor source: a young woman who had recovered from COVID-19.

The chain has TRBV11-3 and TRBJ2-1, with 12 bases matching TRBD2. The CDR3 loop spans 16 amino acids. Germline V gene data show CDR1 as SGHNT and CDR2 as YENEEA. Germline trimming cut 3 bases from V and 4 bases from J; bases unmatched to any gene: 4. CDR3 in amino acids: CASSFLAGGLYNEQFF. The CDR3 region has the DNA TGTGCCAGCAGCTTCCTAGCGGGAGGGCTTTACAATGAGCAGTTCTTC.

Remarks on this clone: Other DNA sequences in the sample encode the same CDR3. The chain employs TRBV9 and TRBJ1-1; no clear D gene. CDR1 SGDLS and CDR2 YYNGEE come from the germline V gene. The length of the CDR3 is 13 residues. Trimming cost V 0 bases and J 1 base, with 4 bases left between them. The CDR3 loop reads CASSVGPNTEAFF. CDR3 coding DNA: TGTGCCAGCAGCGTAGGGCCGAACACTGAAGCTTTCTTT. Supplemented by reference TRBV9 and TRBJ1-1, the full variable domain reads DSGVTQTPKHLITATGQRVTLRCSPRSGDLSVYWYQQSLDQGLQFLIQYYNGEERAKGNILERFSAQQFPDLHSELNLSSLELGDSALYFCASSVGPNTEAFFGQGTRLTVV.

The chain has TRBV10-3 and TRBJ2-1, with TRBD1 matching 9 bases. V was pared by 6 bases and J by 3 bases, with 12 bases of the junction left unmatched. The V gene's germline CDR1 is ENHRY and CDR2 SYGVKD. The CDR3 spans 17 residues. CDR3 DNA: TGTGCCATCAGGGGACAGGGTGCTAGCGGAATCTACAATGAGCAGTTCTTC. Residues: CAIRGQGASGIYNEQFF.

Regarding this clone: Compared with germline, one end of the junction differs, possibly owing to a read error. The chain employs TRBV20-1 and TRBJ2-1; D gene ambiguous. This CDR3 is built from 11 residues. Germline CDR1 and CDR2: DFQATT and SNEGSKA (reference sequence). CDR3 sequence (DNA): TGCAGTGCTGGAGAAGGAGAGGAGCAGTTCTTC. The encoded protein is CSAGEGEEQFF.

Of note for this clone: The sample has other DNA sequences that encode this CDR3 too. CDR3 sequence (DNA): TGTGCCAGCTCACCGCCGGGACAGCCTAATGAAAAACTGTTTTTT. Translation gives CASSPPGQPNEKLFF. The chain is built from TRBV18 and TRBJ1-4; 7 bases align to TRBD1. Germline lookup yields CDR1 KGHSH and CDR2 LQKENI. CDR3 length: 15 amino acids. Trimming at V came to 3 bases and at J to 3 bases, leaving 4 bases not matched to a gene.

This clone was found a few times. The V and J genes are TRBV9 and TRBJ1-3; 9 bases fit TRBD1. Looked up from germline, CDR1 is SGDLS and CDR2 is YYNGEE. V dropped 3 bases and J dropped 0; count of bases not matched to a gene: 7. The CDR3 runs to 17 residues. This chain's CDR3 is CASSEGDRVISGNTIYF. CDR3 in DNA: TGTGCCAGCAGCGAGGGGGACAGGGTTATCTCTGGAAACACCATATATTTT.

This chain connects TRBV7-2 to TRBJ2-1, with D perhaps TRBD2 (6 bases). The ends were cut back, 5 bases at V and 0 bases at J, with 20 bases in the middle. Germline assignment: CDR1 SGHTA and CDR2 FQGNSA. The CDR3 is made up of 18 amino acids. The DNA for the CDR3 is TGTGCCAGCAGCCCATGGCTCGCGGGACGGAGCTCCTACAATGAGCAGTTCTTC. It yields the protein CASSPWLAGRSSYNEQFF.

The rearrangement joins TRBV19 to TRBJ1-4; weak D call: TRBD1 (5 bases). Germline CDR1 is LNHDA and CDR2 is SQIVND (reference sequence). V was cut by 1 base and J by 3 bases, with 12 bases left in between. This CDR3 spans 16 amino acids. This chain's CDR3 is CASSIGGVAANEKLFF. The DNA of the CDR3 is TGTGCCAGTAGTATAGGGGGGGTTGCGGCTAATGAAAAACTGTTTTTT.

The rearrangement joins TRBV24-1 to TRBJ2-3; 10 positions agree with TRBD1. The J segment lost 3 bases and the V segment lost 9 bases, leaving 2 bases of the junction unmatched. The CDR3 covers 13 residues. Germline V gene sequence: CDR1 KGHDR, CDR2 SFDVKD. CDR3 loop: CATRDRGTDTQYF. The CDR3 region has the DNA TGTGCCACCCGGGACAGGGGTACAGATACGCAGTATTTT.

This clone was observed a handful of times. The chain employs TRBV6-6 and TRBJ2-2; 10 bases map to TRBD1. Germline CDR1 and CDR2: MNHNY and SVGAGI (reference sequence). The J segment lost 6 bases and the V segment lost 6 bases, leaving 7 bases of the junction unmatched. The CDR3 runs to 15 residues. CDR3 residues: CASRDDRGPSGELFF. As DNA, the CDR3 is TGTGCCAGCAGGGATGACAGGGGGCCGTCCGGGGAGCTGTTTTTT.

The V call is TRBV6-5, the J call TRBJ1-1; D is ambiguous. V shed 4 bases and J shed 3 bases, with 18 bases lying between them. The CDR3 spans 16 residues. CDR1 MNHEY and CDR2 SVGAGI come from the germline V gene. The CDR3 reads CASSSYTFREDTEAFF. The CDR3 nucleotides are TGTGCCAGCAGTTCCTACACCTTTCGGGAGGACACTGAAGCTTTCTTT.

The chain combines TRBV2 with TRBJ2-4, with 11 bases identical to TRBD2. This CDR3 spans 15 amino acids. Per the germline V gene, CDR1 is SNHLY and CDR2 is FYNNEI. V lost 6 bases, J lost 5 bases, and 6 bases stayed unmatched. This CDR3 is CASRKLAGAENIQYF. DNA for the CDR3: TGTGCCAGCAGAAAACTAGCGGGGGCAGAAAACATTCAGTACTTC.

The J gene is TRBJ2-3, the V gene TRBV27; 9 nucleotides agree with TRBD1. The CDR3 covers 15 residues. V lost 6 bases and J lost 4; bases outside the gene matches: 8. The V gene's germline CDR1 is MNHEY and CDR2 SMNVEV (reference sequence). Here the CDR3 reads CASRKPGQGPDTQYF. The DNA of the CDR3 is TGTGCCAGCAGGAAACCGGGACAGGGACCAGATACGCAGTATTTT.

J is TRBJ2-7 and V is TRBV21-1; the listed D gene, TRBD1, was not tested against the DNA. TRBV21-1 represents a pseudogene. The CDR3 has 16 amino acids. CDR3 bases: TGTGCCAGCAGCCCGAGTTGGGACAGGGGGCTTAGGGAGCAGTACGTC. Encoded protein: CASSPSWDRGLREQYV.

The chain joins TRBV4-3 to TRBJ2-2; D is unclear. This CDR3 is built from 16 residues. Trimming took off 0 bases at V and 3 bases at J, with 11 bases between the two ends. The germline V gene has CDR1 LGHNA and CDR2 YSLEER. CDR3 in amino acids: CASSQELYSDTGELFF. As DNA, the CDR3 is TGCGCCAGCAGCCAAGAACTGTATTCGGACACCGGGGAGCTGTTTTTT.

The genes are TRBV6-2 or TRBV6-3 and TRBJ2-2, with D tentatively TRBD2 (5 bases). Trimming took 6 bases from V and 3 from J, leaving 20 bases between them. CDR1 is MNHEY and CDR2 is SVGEGT in the germline V gene. The CDR3 spans 17 residues. The CDR3 here is CASSPPGWRRYTGELFF. In DNA form, the CDR3 reads TGTGCCAGCAGCCCCCCGGGATGGCGGAGGTACACCGGGGAGCTGTTTTTT.

Only one count was recorded for this clone. The chain recombines TRBV6-5 with TRBJ1-1, with 9 bases that match TRBD1. Trimming cost V 6 bases and J 5 bases; bases outside gene matches: 7. The CDR3 has 14 amino acids. Germline V CDR1 and CDR2: MNHEY, SVGAGI. DNA for the CDR3: TGTGCCAGCAGGGAGACAGGGGGGGGGACTGAAGCTTTCTTT. It codes for CASRETGGGTEAFF.

The chain recombines TRBV9 with TRBJ2-6; maybe TRBD2 (6 bases). The CDR3 length is 17 residues. Germline values: CDR1 SGDLS, CDR2 YYNGEE. V lost 1 base and J lost 2, with 13 bases in between. The CDR3, as DNA: TGTGCCAGCAGCGTAATGACTAGAAAGGCTGGGGCCAACGTCCTGACTTTC. It translates to CASSVMTRKAGANVLTF.

The chain has TRBV6-2 or TRBV6-3 and TRBJ2-2, with 7 bases fitting TRBD2. CDR1 and CDR2 (germline): MNHEY, SVGEGT. The J segment lost 3 bases and the V segment lost 0 bases, leaving 10 bases of the junction unmatched. There are 18 residues in the CDR3. The CDR3 reads CASSYSIGGGPYTGELFF. CDR3 nucleotides: TGTGCCAGCAGTTACTCGATTGGGGGAGGGCCGTACACCGGGGAGCTGTTTTTT.

The genes are TRBV5-4 and TRBJ1-2; no clear D gene. The V end was cut by 0 bases, the J end by 0 bases, with 9 bases between. Germline V gives CDR1 SGHNT, CDR2 YYREEE (reference sequence). The CDR3 spans 15 residues. The CDR3 loop is CASSLAEKANYGYTF. In DNA, the CDR3 is TGTGCCAGCAGCTTGGCGGAGAAAGCTAACTATGGCTACACCTTC.

The rearrangement links TRBV12-5 to TRBJ2-2; 9 bases are a match to TRBD1. This CDR3 is 14 amino acids long. Trimming removed 4 bases from V and 6 bases from J; junction bases left unmatched: 3. CDR1 LGHNT and CDR2 FRNRAP come from the germline V gene. The CDR3 sequence: CASGSTGGAGELFF. In nucleotides, the CDR3 is TGTGCTAGTGGTTCGACAGGGGGTGCCGGGGAGCTGTTTTTT.

J is TRBJ2-3 and V is TRBV11-2; 12 nucleotides match TRBD2. The CDR3 length is 17 residues. Per the germline V gene, CDR1 is SGHAT and CDR2 is FQNNGV. V shed 1 base and J 2 bases; nucleotides not matched to a gene: 4. The CDR3 DNA reads TGTGCCAGCAGCTTAGGACTAGCGGGGGTGGACACAGATACGCAGTATTTT. Its protein product is CASSLGLAGVDTDTQYF.

This chain connects TRBV29-1 to TRBJ2-5; the match to TRBD1 covers 8 bases. The germline V gene encodes CDR1 SQVTM and CDR2 ANQGSEA. CDR3 length equals 14 residues. V gave up 0 bases and J gave up 5 bases; unmatched junction bases: 5. CDR3 sequence reads: CSVEEPTGVETQYF. In DNA form, the CDR3 reads TGCAGCGTTGAAGAACCGACAGGGGTGGAGACCCAGTACTTC.

The chain employs TRBV5-4 and TRBJ2-7; no definite D call. The ends were cut back, 0 bases at V and 1 base at J, with 8 bases in the middle. The CDR3 has 14 residues. Germline V lookup: CDR1 SGHNT, CDR2 YYREEE (reference sequence). The CDR3 loop reads CASSLDSFSYEQYV. CDR3 DNA: TGTGCCAGCAGCTTGGACAGCTTTTCCTACGAGCAGTACGTC.

The chain joins TRBV7-2 to TRBJ2-1; 9 bases are shared with TRBD1. Germline values: CDR1 SGHTA, CDR2 FQGNSA. The trim removed 3 bases at V and 7 bases at J, leaving 10 bases unmatched. The CDR3 contains 16 residues. This CDR3 is CASSFTSGQGFNEQFF. Written as DNA, the CDR3 is TGTGCCAGCAGCTTCACCTCGGGACAGGGATTTAATGAGCAGTTCTTC. Full variable domain (missing parts from reference TRBV7-2 and TRBJ2-1): GAGVSQSPSNKVTEKGKDVELRCDPISGHTALYWYRQSLGQGLEFLIYFQGNSAPDKSGLPSDRFSAERTGGSVSTLTIQRTQQEDSAVYLCASSFTSGQGFNEQFFGPGTRLTVL.

The chain links TRBV6-5 to TRBJ1-1; D might be TRBD1 (5 bases). The CDR3 spans 15 residues. The germline V gene encodes CDR1 MNHEY and CDR2 SVGAGI. V lost 5 bases, J lost 1 base, and 14 bases lay in between. CDR3 nucleotide sequence: TGTGCCAGCAGTACCTCAGGGTGGGGGAACACTGAAGCTTTCTTT. Amino acid sequence: CASSTSGWGNTEAFF.

This clone was seen only once. The rearrangement joins TRBV18 to TRBJ2-1; 9 positions agree with TRBD2. There are 17 residues in the CDR3. Per germline, CDR1 KGHSH and CDR2 LQKENI. V was clipped by 6 bases and J by 6 bases; unmatched bases: 15. Here the CDR3 DNA reads TGTGCCAGCTCCCAATTCTCTGGGACTAGCTTGGGCAATGAGCAGTTCTTC. It translates to CASSQFSGTSLGNEQFF.

This chain uses TRBV27 with TRBJ2-4; 12 bases align to TRBD2. With V trimmed by 4 bases and J by 0 bases, 7 bases remained unmatched. CDR3 length: 18 residues. Per the germline V gene, CDR1 is MNHEY and CDR2 is SMNVEV (reference sequence). The CDR3 sequence: CASSSWTSGTIAKNIQYF. In DNA form, the CDR3 reads TGTGCCAGCAGTTCGTGGACTAGCGGGACGATAGCCAAAAACATTCAGTACTTC.

The V and J genes are TRBV24-1 and TRBJ2-1; TRBD1 might be the D (5 bases). This CDR3 comprises 14 residues. Germline V gene sequence: CDR1 KGHDR, CDR2 SFDVKD. V was pared by 1 base and J by 8 bases, with 11 bases between. This chain's CDR3 is CATSDFSRVDEQFF. DNA of the CDR3: TGTGCCACCAGTGATTTTTCCAGGGTTGATGAGCAGTTCTTC.

The table lists this clone with a count of one. V is TRBV27 and J is TRBJ2-3, with a weak D call TRBD1 (6 bases). The CDR3 runs to 13 residues. The V end lost 4 bases, the J end lost 9 bases, and 14 bases lay between the germline ends. Germline assignment: CDR1 MNHEY and CDR2 SMNVEV (reference sequence). The CDR3 DNA sequence: TGTGCCAGCAGTTCCCAGGGGATGGGGACGCAGTATTTT. Its translation is CASSSQGMGTQYF.

V usage is TRBV21-1 and J usage is TRBJ2-1; the listed D gene, TRBD2, was not tested against the DNA. TRBV21-1 has pseudogene status. The CDR3 is made up of 14 amino acids. This CDR3 is CASIFAGMNNEQFF. CDR3 sequence (DNA): TGTGCCAGCATTTTTGCGGGTATGAACAATGAGCAGTTCTTC.